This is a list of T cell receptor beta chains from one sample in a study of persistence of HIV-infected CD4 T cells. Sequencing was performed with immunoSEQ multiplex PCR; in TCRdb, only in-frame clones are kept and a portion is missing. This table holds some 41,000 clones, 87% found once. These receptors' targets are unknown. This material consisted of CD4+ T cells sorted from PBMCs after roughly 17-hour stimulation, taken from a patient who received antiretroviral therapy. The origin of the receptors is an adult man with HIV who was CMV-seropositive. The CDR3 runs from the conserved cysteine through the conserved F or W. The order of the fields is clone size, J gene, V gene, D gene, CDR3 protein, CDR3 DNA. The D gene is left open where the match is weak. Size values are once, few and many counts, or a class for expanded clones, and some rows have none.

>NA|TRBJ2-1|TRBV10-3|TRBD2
CAISGGGSSYNEQFF
TGTGCCATCAGTGGGGGCGGGAGCTCCTACAATGAGCAGTTCTTC
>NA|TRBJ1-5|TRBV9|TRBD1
CASSAQGTNQPQHF
TGTGCCAGCAGCGCACAGGGGACGAATCAGCCCCAGCATTTT
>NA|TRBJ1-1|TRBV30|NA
CAWTRVNTEAFF
TGTGCCTGGACCAGGGTGAACACTGAAGCTTTCTTT
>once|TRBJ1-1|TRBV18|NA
CASSPRRAEGAEAFF
TGTGCCAGCTCACCACGGAGGGCGGAGGGGGCTGAAGCTTTCTTT
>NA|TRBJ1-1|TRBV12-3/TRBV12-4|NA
CASREVLNTEAFF
TGTGCCAGCAGAGAGGTGTTGAACACTGAAGCTTTCTTT
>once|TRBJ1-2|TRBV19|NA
CASSRDTQRGYTF
TGTGCCAGTAGTAGGGACACCCAAAGGGGCTACACCTTC
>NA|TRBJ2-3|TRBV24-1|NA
CATSESGTTDTQYF
TGTGCCACCAGTGAGTCCGGGACCACAGATACGCAGTATTTT
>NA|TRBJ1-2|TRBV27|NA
CASSLKGTPQIGNYGYTF
TGTGCCAGCAGCTTAAAAGGGACTCCCCAGATAGGAAACTATGGCTACACCTTC
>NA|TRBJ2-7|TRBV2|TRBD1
CASSFRQGSEQYF
TGTGCCAGCAGTTTTCGACAGGGGAGCGAGCAGTACTTC
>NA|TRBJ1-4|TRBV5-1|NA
CASSLVKGGGEKLFF
TGCGCCAGCAGCTTGGTCAAGGGAGGTGGTGAAAAACTGTTTTTT
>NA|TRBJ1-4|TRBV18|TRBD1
CASSPPEDRGEKLFF
TGTGCCAGCTCACCACCGGAGGACAGGGGTGAAAAACTGTTTTTT
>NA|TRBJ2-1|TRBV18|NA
CASSPTIGGAEVEQFF
TGTGCCAGCTCACCTACAATAGGGGGGGCCGAGGTGGAGCAGTTCTTC
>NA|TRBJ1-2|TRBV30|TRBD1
CAWSGPGGSYGYTF
TGTGCCTGGAGTGGCCCAGGGGGCAGCTATGGCTACACCTTC
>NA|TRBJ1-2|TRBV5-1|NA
CASSLKTTAPYGYTF
TGCGCCAGCAGCTTGAAAACGACGGCCCCCTATGGCTACACCTTC
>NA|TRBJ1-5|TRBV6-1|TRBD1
CASSELGQGVRQPQHF
TGTGCCAGCAGTGAACTGGGACAGGGTGTGAGGCAGCCCCAGCATTTT
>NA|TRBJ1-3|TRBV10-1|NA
CASTGVNSGNTIYF
TGCGCCAGCACGGGGGTAAACTCTGGAAACACCATATATTTT
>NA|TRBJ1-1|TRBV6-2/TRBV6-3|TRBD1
CASSTPGTGKTEAFF
TGTGCCAGCAGTACCCCTGGGACAGGGAAGACTGAAGCTTTCTTT
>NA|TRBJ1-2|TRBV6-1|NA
CASSEENYGYTF
TGTGCCAGCAGTGAGGAGAACTATGGCTACACCTTC
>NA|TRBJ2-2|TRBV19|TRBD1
CASSRDRGRNTGELFF
TGTGCCAGTAGTAGGGACAGGGGGAGAAACACCGGGGAGCTGTTTTTT
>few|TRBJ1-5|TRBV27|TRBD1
CASSPRQGGFVAQHF
TGTGCCAGCAGTCCGCGACAGGGGGGGTTTGTGGCCCAGCATTTT
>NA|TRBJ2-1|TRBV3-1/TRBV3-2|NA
CASSPLRGRPYNEQFF
TGTGCCAGCAGCCCCCTCCGGGGTCGTCCCTACAATGAGCAGTTCTTC
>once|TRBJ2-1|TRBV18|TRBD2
CASSPPLAGARNEQFF
TGTGCCAGCTCACCACCACTAGCGGGGGCCAGAAATGAGCAGTTCTTC
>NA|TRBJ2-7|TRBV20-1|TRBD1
CSASKQGTRVDEQYF
TGCAGTGCTAGTAAACAGGGGACCCGGGTTGACGAGCAGTACTTC
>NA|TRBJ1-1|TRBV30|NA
CAWSGSLTNTEAFF
TGTGCCTGGAGCGGGTCGTTGACGAACACTGAAGCTTTCTTT
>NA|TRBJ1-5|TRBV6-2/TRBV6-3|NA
CASSATGFLPQHF
TGTGCCAGCAGCGCTACAGGGTTTCTGCCCCAGCATTTT
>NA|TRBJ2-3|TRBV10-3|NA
CAIRKTDTQYF
TGTGCCATCAGGAAAACAGATACGCAGTATTTT
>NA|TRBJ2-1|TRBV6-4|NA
CASSDLTSSQGHEQFF
TGTGCCAGCAGTGACCTTACTAGCTCCCAGGGCCATGAGCAGTTCTTC
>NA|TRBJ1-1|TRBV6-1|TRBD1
CASRGTGVDTEAFF
TGTGCCAGCAGAGGGACAGGGGTTGACACTGAAGCTTTCTTT
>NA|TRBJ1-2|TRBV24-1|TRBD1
CATSDRTGDGYTF
TGTGCCACCAGTGATCGGACAGGGGATGGCTACACCTTC
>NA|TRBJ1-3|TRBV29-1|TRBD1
CSVDDRGGNTIYF
TGCAGCGTTGACGACAGGGGTGGGAACACCATATATTTT
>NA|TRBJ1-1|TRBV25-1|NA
CASSDRGRGVNTEAFF
TGTGCCAGCAGTGATCGGGGAAGGGGCGTGAACACTGAAGCTTTCTTT
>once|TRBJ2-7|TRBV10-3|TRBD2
CAISESGTSGTSRGEQYF
TGTGCCATCAGTGAGTCTGGGACTAGCGGGACAAGCCGGGGCGAGCAGTACTTC
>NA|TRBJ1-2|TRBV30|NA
CAWSVYNLGYTF
TGTGCCTGGAGTGTATACAATCTTGGCTACACCTTC
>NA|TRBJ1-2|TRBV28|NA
CASSPTGRNYGYTF
TGTGCCAGCAGTCCCACAGGGCGGAACTATGGCTACACCTTC
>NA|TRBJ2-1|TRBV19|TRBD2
CASSRTSGRNEQFF
TGTGCCAGTAGTAGGACTAGCGGGAGAAATGAGCAGTTCTTC
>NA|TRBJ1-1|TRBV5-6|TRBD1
CASSLRTGGYTEAFF
TGTGCCAGCAGCCTACGGACAGGGGGCTATACTGAAGCTTTCTTT
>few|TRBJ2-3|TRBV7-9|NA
CASSLADTQYF
TGTGCCAGCAGCCTGGCAGATACGCAGTATTTT
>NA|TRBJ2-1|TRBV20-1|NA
CSASIRDEQFF
TGCAGTGCTAGCATCAGGGATGAGCAGTTCTTC
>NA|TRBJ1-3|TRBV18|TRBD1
CASSPDRGSGNTIYF
TGTGCCAGCTCACCCGACAGGGGATCCGGAAACACCATATATTTT
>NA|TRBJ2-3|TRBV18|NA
CASSPRITDTQYF
TGTGCCAGCTCACCACGGATTACAGATACGCAGTATTTT
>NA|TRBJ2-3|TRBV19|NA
CASSIAGYTDTQYF
TGTGCCAGTAGTATAGCAGGATACACAGATACGCAGTATTTT
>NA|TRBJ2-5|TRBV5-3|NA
CARSNADPGRQETQYF
TGTGCCAGAAGCAACGCCGACCCAGGGAGGCAAGAGACCCAGTACTTC
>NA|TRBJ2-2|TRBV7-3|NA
CASSLNSRSNTGELFF
TGTGCCAGCAGCTTAAATAGCCGTTCTAACACCGGGGAGCTGTTTTTT
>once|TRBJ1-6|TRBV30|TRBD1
CAWSTDRGSPLHF
TGTGCCTGGAGCACGGACAGGGGTTCACCCCTCCACTTT
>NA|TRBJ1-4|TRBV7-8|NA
CASSLASGVRDEKLFF
TGTGCCAGCAGCTTAGCCTCGGGGGTCAGGGATGAAAAACTGTTTTTT
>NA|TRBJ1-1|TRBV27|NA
CASSAPGPGGKTFF
TGTGCCAGCAGTGCCCCCGGGCCCGGAGGCAAGACTTTCTTT
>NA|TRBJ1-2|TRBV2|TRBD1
CASTRTGSRGYTF
TGTGCCAGCACCCGGACAGGGTCACGTGGCTACACCTTC
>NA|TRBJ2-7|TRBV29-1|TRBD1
CSVEKDRVKYF
TGCAGCGTTGAAAAAGACAGGGTGAAGTACTTC
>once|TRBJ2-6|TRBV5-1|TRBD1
CASSLDRAAGANVLTF
TGCGCCAGCAGCCTGGACAGGGCCGCTGGGGCCAACGTCCTGACTTTC
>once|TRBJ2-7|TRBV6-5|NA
CASRRPGQISYEQYF
TGTGCCAGCAGGCGCCCCGGACAGATCTCCTACGAGCAGTACTTC
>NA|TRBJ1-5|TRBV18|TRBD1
CASSRDRGSNQPQHF
TGTGCCAGCTCCCGGGACAGGGGGAGCAATCAGCCCCAGCATTTT